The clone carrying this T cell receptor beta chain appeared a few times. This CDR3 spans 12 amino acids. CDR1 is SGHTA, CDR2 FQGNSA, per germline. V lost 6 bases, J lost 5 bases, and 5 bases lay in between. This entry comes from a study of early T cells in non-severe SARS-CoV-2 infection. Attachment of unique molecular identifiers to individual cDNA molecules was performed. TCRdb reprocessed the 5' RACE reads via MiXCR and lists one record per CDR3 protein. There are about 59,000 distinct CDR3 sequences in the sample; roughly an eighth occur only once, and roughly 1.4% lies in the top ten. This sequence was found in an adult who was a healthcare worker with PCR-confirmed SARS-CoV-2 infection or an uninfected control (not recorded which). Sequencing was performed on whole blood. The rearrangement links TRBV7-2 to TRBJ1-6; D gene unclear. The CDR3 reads CASSLDNSPLHF. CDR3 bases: TGTGCCAGCAGTCTTGATAATTCACCCCTCCACTTT.